The 5 T cell receptor beta chains given below trace back to one sample, sequenced in a study of blood T cell repertoires in COVID-19. The data were produced by immunoSEQ multiplex PCR, yet TCRdb's version contains in-frame clones alone and is incomplete. The table lists roughly 250,000 clones, around 83% of them singletons, with roughly an eighth in the top ten. The sequenced sample was peripheral blood. Every receptor here comes from a woman in her sixties with active or convalescent COVID-19.

V and J are TRBV7-6 and TRBJ2-5, with D possibly matching TRBD2 (7 bases). Germline V lookup: CDR1 SGHVS, CDR2 FNYEAQ. CDR3 length: 15 residues. Trimming removed 0 bases at V and 0 bases at J, with 8 bases between. The CDR3 reads CASSLAGGHQETQYF. CDR3 coding DNA: TGTGCCAGCAGCTTAGCGGGGGGGCACCAAGAGACCCAGTACTTC.

The CDR3 loop reads CASRLQGLSYNEQFF. CDR3 nucleotide sequence: TGTGCCAGCAGACTTCAGGGGCTGTCCTACAATGAGCAGTTCTTC. The J gene is TRBJ2-1, the V gene TRBV27, with D tentatively TRBD1 (6 bases). Germline V CDR1 and CDR2: MNHEY, SMNVEV (reference sequence). The CDR3 covers 15 residues. V was clipped by 6 bases and J by 1 base, with 13 bases between them.

V gene TRBV6-5 combines with J gene TRBJ2-2, with 10 bases that match TRBD2. J lost 4 bases, V lost 5 bases, and 4 bases had no gene match. The CDR3 loop spans 15 amino acids. Germline lookup yields CDR1 MNHEY and CDR2 SVGAGI. The CDR3 here is CASSRAGGPTGELFF. The CDR3 coding sequence is TGTGCCAGCAGTCGAGCGGGGGGGCCCACCGGGGAGCTGTTTTTT.

The gene calls are TRBV2 and TRBJ1-2; D might be TRBD1 (6 bases). The V end lost 3 bases, the J end lost 4 bases, and 12 bases lay between the germline ends. The length of the CDR3 is 14 residues. Germline-derived CDR1 and CDR2 are SNHLY and FYNNEI. The CDR3 region is CASSERGLSYGYTF. CDR3 bases: TGTGCCAGCAGTGAGAGGGGGTTGTCCTATGGCTACACCTTC.

The V and J genes are TRBV10-2 and TRBJ1-5; D might be TRBD1 (5 bases). The CDR3 contains 14 residues. Trimming pared 7 bases from V and 6 bases from J, leaving 16 bases between. CDR1 and CDR2 from the germline V gene are WSHSY and SAAADI. The CDR3 reads CASTLPGGGQPQHF. CDR3 nucleotide sequence: TGCGCCAGCACCTTGCCCGGGGGGGGTCAGCCCCAGCATTTT.